The rows below give T cell receptor beta chains drawn from one sample of a study of PD-L1 blockade in urothelial cancer. Clones were read by immunoSEQ multiplex PCR, and TCRdb kept only the in-frame ones, dropping some. The data show 20,000 to 25,000 clones, around 91% seen once. This material consisted of PBMCs, taken around atezolizumab (anti-PD-L1) treatment. These receptors all stem from a woman aged 60 to 75 with urothelial cancer. Both conserved end residues are part of each CDR3. Fields, in order: CDR3 length, J gene, V gene, CDR3 protein.

cdr3_length: 17; j_call: TRBJ2-4; v_call: TRBV2; cdr3_aa: CASIRLAGGVAKNIQYF
cdr3_length: 15; j_call: TRBJ2-3; v_call: TRBV7-6; cdr3_aa: CASSLLAGSTDTQYF
cdr3_length: 12; j_call: TRBJ1-3; v_call: TRBV6-6; cdr3_aa: CASSGTGNTIYF
cdr3_length: 14; j_call: TRBJ2-7; v_call: TRBV27; cdr3_aa: CASSFRAVQGEQYF
cdr3_length: 14; j_call: TRBJ1-2; v_call: TRBV5-8; cdr3_aa: CASSPDSLWVGYTF
cdr3_length: 15; j_call: TRBJ1-5; v_call: TRBV2; cdr3_aa: CASAEVGTLHQPQHF
cdr3_length: 16; j_call: TRBJ2-2; v_call: TRBV18; cdr3_aa: CASSPWWTQTSGELFF
cdr3_length: 16; j_call: TRBJ2-2; v_call: TRBV19; cdr3_aa: CASRAGQGAATGELFF
cdr3_length: 14; j_call: TRBJ1-5; v_call: TRBV5-5; cdr3_aa: CASSLGDRVQPQHF
cdr3_length: 13; j_call: TRBJ1-2; v_call: TRBV7-2; cdr3_aa: CASSSRRTVGYTF
cdr3_length: 15; j_call: TRBJ2-7; v_call: TRBV29-1; cdr3_aa: CSVEVSPSGSSEQYF
cdr3_length: 14; j_call: TRBJ2-3; v_call: TRBV4-1; cdr3_aa: CASSLYWGADTQYF
cdr3_length: 12; j_call: TRBJ1-4; v_call: TRBV2; cdr3_aa: CASSRTPEKLFF
cdr3_length: 16; j_call: TRBJ2-1; v_call: TRBV28; cdr3_aa: CASTPHIAGGANEQFF
cdr3_length: 14; j_call: TRBJ2-3; v_call: TRBV19; cdr3_aa: CASSDWRERDTQYF
cdr3_length: 15; j_call: TRBJ2-3; v_call: TRBV6-1; cdr3_aa: CASSSTSGGADTQYF
cdr3_length: 12; j_call: TRBJ2-7; v_call: TRBV6-5; cdr3_aa: CASESRVNEQYF
cdr3_length: 14; j_call: TRBJ1-1; v_call: TRBV7-8; cdr3_aa: CASSVIGGETEAFF
cdr3_length: 18; j_call: TRBJ2-5; v_call: TRBV2; cdr3_aa: CASTRLAGGQVGLETQYF
cdr3_length: 23; j_call: TRBJ2-7; v_call: TRBV18; cdr3_aa: CASSPSGPIVRDRGHLSSYEQYF
cdr3_length: 16; j_call: TRBJ1-2; v_call: TRBV6-6; cdr3_aa: CASSHTRDSLNYGYTF
cdr3_length: 14; j_call: TRBJ2-3; v_call: TRBV5-6; cdr3_aa: CASSPGQLTDTQYF
cdr3_length: 16; j_call: TRBJ2-3; v_call: TRBV5-1; cdr3_aa: CASSRLTSGNTDTQYF